In its sample, the clone carrying this TCR beta chain was seen once. The antigen is undetermined. This entry comes from a study of cytomegalovirus exposure and HLA in healthy donors. Study-level findings and limits: Later on, an analysis showed TCR association rates differing by HLA locus, with DRB1 the most and HLA-C the fewest. TCR beta V- and J-gene trimming was later associated with a missense DCLRE1C variant. Later work associated 16,951 TCR beta sequences with HLA alleles at 0.05 false discovery rate.

Germline V lookup: CDR1 MNHEY, CDR2 SVGAGI. The CDR3 is made up of 12 amino acids. V lost 11 bases, J lost 2 bases, and 12 bases lay in between. Researchers ran the PCR with 60 Vbeta and 13 Jbeta primers. Libraries were prepared by immunoSEQ multiplex PCR; TCRdb keeps only in-frame clonotypes and omits some of them. The sample has around 190,000 clones, about 69% seen once; the top ten hold about 4.6%. Source material: PBMCs. The V and J genes are TRBV6-5 and TRBJ2-5; TRBD2 is a possible D gene (6 bases). The clonotype comes from a man between 25 and 39 years old in good health and CMV-seropositive. CDR3 nucleotide sequence: TGTGCCGCGGGGAGGACACAAGAGACCCAGTACTTC. Translating it yields CAAGRTQETQYF.